This note documents a single T cell receptor beta chain sequence. The antigen is unknown. Primers included in the PCR were 60 Vbeta and 13 Jbeta primers. The data were produced by immunoSEQ multiplex PCR, yet TCRdb's version contains in-frame clones alone and is incomplete. The data hold roughly 180,000 clones, with over 70% observed a single time. Trimming shortened V by 1 base and J by 1 base, and 10 bases separated the two germline ends. The CDR3 sequence is 14 residues long. Germline assignment: CDR1 GTSNPN and CDR2 SVGIG (reference sequence). The sample belongs to a study of cytomegalovirus exposure and HLA in healthy donors. Overall study results and limits: A classifier reportedly called cytomegalovirus status with high sensitivity and specificity.

This TCR came from a male donor in good health and CMV-seronegative. The chain employs TRBV30 and TRBJ1-2; D gene unclear. The sequenced sample was PBMCs. For the CDR3, the DNA is TGTGCCTGGAGTGAAGGCGCAGGTAACTATGGCTACACCTTC. Its protein is CAWSEGAGNYGYTF.